The 17 T cell receptor beta chains in this list originate from one sample, sequenced in a study of T cells in Graves' hyperthyroidism and ophthalmopathy. RNA transcripts were the template for amplifying TCR beta CDR3 regions. The primer set for the first-round RT-PCR of the TCR CDR3 was HTBI. One entry per CDR3 protein results from TCRdb running MiXCR on the multiplex PCR reads. The sample shows 700,000 to 950,000 distinct CDR3 sequences, around a third of them seen only once. Sequencing used blood. These TCRs come from a woman between 40 and 55 years old with Graves' hyperthyroidism.

The CDR3 bases are TGTGCCAGCAGCGTAGCTTGGACTAGCGGCCTCTACGAGCAGTACTTC. It encodes CASSVAWTSGLYEQYF. This rearrangement joins TRBV9 to TRBJ2-7; 10 bases match TRBD2. The V and J ends lost 0 bases and 3 bases, in that order; junction bases with no gene match: 6. This CDR3 contains 16 residues. The germline CDR1 and CDR2 sequences are SGDLS and YYNGEE.

In its sample, this clonotype was seen many times. The CDR3 sequence: CASSSSPGGDQPQHF. In DNA form, the CDR3 reads TGTGCCAGCAGTTCCTCTCCGGGGGGGGATCAGCCCCAGCATTTT. The chain employs TRBV6-5 and TRBJ1-5; D possibly corresponds to TRBD1 (5 bases). The CDR3 sequence is 15 residues long. V was pared by 4 bases and J by 5 bases, with 15 bases between. CDR1 MNHEY and CDR2 SVGAGI come from the germline V gene.

The V gene is TRBV9, the J gene TRBJ1-4; D not resolved. The ends were cut back, 0 bases at V and 3 bases at J, with 9 bases in the middle. The CDR3 length is 15 residues. The germline CDR1 and CDR2 sequences are SGDLS and YYNGEE. The CDR3 reads CASSVGVQANEKLFF. The CDR3 DNA sequence: TGTGCCAGCAGCGTAGGAGTCCAGGCTAATGAAAAACTGTTTTTT.

CDR3: CASSEWVGAPGEQYF. The CDR3 DNA follows: TGTGCCAGCAGTGAATGGGTAGGGGCCCCAGGCGAGCAGTACTTC. The chain recombines TRBV25-1 with TRBJ2-7, with a tentative D call TRBD1 (5 bases). Germline assignment: CDR1 MGHDK and CDR2 SYGVNS. The CDR3 is 15 amino acids. Trimming took 1 base from V and 6 from J, leaving 16 bases between them.

The rearrangement joins TRBV11-2 to TRBJ1-1; no firm D call. The V gene's germline CDR1 is SGHAT and CDR2 FQNNGV. Trimming pared 6 bases from V and 5 bases from J, leaving 19 bases between. The CDR3 totals 15 residues. The CDR3 here is CASSFSGSLRTEAFF. In nucleotides, the CDR3 is TGTGCCAGCAGTTTCTCCGGCAGTTTAAGGACTGAAGCTTTCTTT.

The V call is TRBV18, the J call TRBJ2-7; D not certain. This CDR3 is 12 amino acids long. The germline V and J ends were trimmed by 1 base and 5 bases, with 6 bases remaining between them. Germline values: CDR1 KGHSH, CDR2 LQKENI. In DNA, the CDR3 is TGTGCCAGCTCACCACTCGTCGACGAGCAGTACTTC. Translated, it gives CASSPLVDEQYF.

Worth noting for this clonotype: It is unclear where the CDR3 begins or ends on the DNA, so no DNA is shown, and the CDR3 is as TCRdb lists it. CDR3 residues: CASSQASGANVLTFGAGTGELFF. V gene TRBV6-1 combines with J gene TRBJ2-2; the D call TRBD1 from the table was never checked on the DNA. Looked up from germline, CDR1 is MNHNS and CDR2 is SASEGT. Ends included, the CDR3 has 23 residues.

The chain recombines TRBV19 with TRBJ1-5; 8 bases match TRBD1. The germline V gene has CDR1 LNHDA and CDR2 SQIVND (reference sequence). The trim removed 8 bases at V and 7 bases at J, leaving 10 bases unmatched. The CDR3 is 14 amino acids. The CDR3: CASLASGGRQPQHF. For the CDR3, the DNA is TGTGCCAGTTTAGCGTCAGGGGGCAGGCAGCCCCAGCATTTT. The full variable domain, with the rest looked up from reference TRBV19 and TRBJ1-5, is DGGITQSPKYLFRKEGQNVTLSCEQNLNHDAMYWYRQDPGQGLRLIYYSQIVNDFQKGDIAEGYSVSREKKESFPLTVTSAQKNPTAFYLCASLASGGRQPQHFGDGTRLSIL.

This clonotype came up many times. The chain joins TRBV2 to TRBJ1-4; no reliable D call. Germline CDR1 is SNHLY and CDR2 is FYNNEI. This CDR3 contains 14 residues. The ends were cut back, 1 base at V and 5 bases at J, with 8 bases in the middle. The CDR3 sequence is CASSEGPRNEKLFF. The CDR3 coding sequence is TGTGCCAGCAGTGAAGGGCCCAGAAATGAAAAACTGTTTTTT.

This clonotype was observed a few times. The V gene is TRBV5-1, the J gene TRBJ2-7; TRBD1 matches at 9 bases. In germline, CDR1 is SGHRS, CDR2 YFSETQ. Germline trimming cut 4 bases from V and 5 bases from J; bases unmatched to any gene: 10. The CDR3 loop spans 15 amino acids. CDR3 loop: CASSEQGADHHEQYF. The CDR3 DNA follows: TGCGCCAGCAGCGAACAGGGGGCAGATCACCACGAGCAGTACTTC.

The V call is TRBV5-8, the J call TRBJ1-2; D unresolved. The CDR3 extends over 13 amino acids. Per germline, CDR1 SGHTS and CDR2 YDEGEE. The germline V and J ends were trimmed by 4 bases and 4 bases, with 11 bases remaining between them. The CDR3 protein is CASSPQQSYGYTF. Here the CDR3 DNA reads TGTGCCAGCAGCCCCCAACAGTCCTATGGCTACACCTTC.

Concerning this clonotype: The junction does not match germline at one end; this may be a read error. The DNA for the CDR3 is TGTGCCAGCAGTGAAGGAGGGTTCGGGGCGCAGTACTTC. It yields the protein CASSEGGFGAQYF. This chain links TRBV10-3 with TRBJ2-7; possible D gene TRBD2, 6 bases. This CDR3 is built from 13 residues. Per germline, CDR1 ENHRY and CDR2 SYGVKD.

This clonotype showed up just a few times. Here the CDR3 DNA reads TGTGCCAGCAGTTCACCGGTTGTGGCTTTCTTT. It codes for CASSSPVVAFF. The chain is built from TRBV28 and TRBJ1-1; no definite D call. The CDR3 is 11 amino acids. V was pared by 4 bases and J by 11 bases, with 11 bases between. CDR1 is MDHEN and CDR2 is SYDVKM in the germline V gene.

This clonotype was recorded at least ten times. The chain recombines TRBV19 with TRBJ1-2; perhaps TRBD1 as D (5 bases). The germline CDR1 and CDR2 sequences are LNHDA and SQIVND (reference sequence). The CDR3 is 15 residues long. V was trimmed by 3 bases and J by 7 bases, leaving 18 bases between them. For the CDR3, the DNA is TGTGCCAGTAGTATCCGGAAAGGGGAGGCTTCTGGCTACACCTTC. Protein product: CASSIRKGEASGYTF.

The rearrangement uses TRBV29-1 and TRBJ1-5; D perhaps matches TRBD1 (6 bases). The CDR3 is made up of 15 amino acids. V was clipped by 1 base and J by 5 bases, with 15 bases between them. Germline CDR1 SQVTM, CDR2 ANQGSEA. The CDR3 coding sequence is TGCAGCGTTGAAGTCGACAGGCTAGTAGATCAGCCCCAGCATTTT. This codes for CSVEVDRLVDQPQHF.

About this clonotype: Its ends do not fully match the called genes, so a read error is possible. The J gene is TRBJ2-7, the V gene TRBV10-3, with D tentatively TRBD1 (6 bases). The CDR3 sequence is 13 residues long. CDR1 is ENHRY and CDR2 is SYGVKD in the germline V gene. Here the CDR3 reads CASSPTGTYKQYF. Here the CDR3 DNA reads TGTGCCAGCAGTCCTACAGGGACCTATAAGCAGTACTTC.

This clonotype was counted between two and nine times. V gene TRBV6-6 combines with J gene TRBJ1-5; D call uncertain. Germline V CDR1 and CDR2: MNHNY, SVGAGI (reference sequence). This CDR3 has 12 residues. Trimming left V 7 bases short and J 6 bases short, with 10 bases between. CDR3 bases: TGTGCCAGCAACGTTGGTACTCAGCCCCAGCATTTT. Protein: CASNVGTQPQHF.